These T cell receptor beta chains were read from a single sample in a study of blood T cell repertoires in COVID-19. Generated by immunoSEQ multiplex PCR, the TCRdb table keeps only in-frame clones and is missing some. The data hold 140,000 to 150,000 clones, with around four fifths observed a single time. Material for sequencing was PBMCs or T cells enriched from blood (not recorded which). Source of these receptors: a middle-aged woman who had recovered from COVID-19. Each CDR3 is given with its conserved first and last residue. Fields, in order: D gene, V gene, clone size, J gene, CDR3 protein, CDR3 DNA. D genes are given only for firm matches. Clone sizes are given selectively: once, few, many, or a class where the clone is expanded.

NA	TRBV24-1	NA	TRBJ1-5	CATSDLGAKLPLGNQPQHF	TGTGCCACCAGTGATTTGGGGGCGAAACTCCCTCTCGGCAATCAGCCCCAGCATTTT
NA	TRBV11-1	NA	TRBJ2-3	CASSLERVGGDTQYF	TGTGCCAGCAGCTTAGAGAGGGTAGGGGGAGATACGCAGTATTTT
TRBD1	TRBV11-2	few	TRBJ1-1	CASSLRQGSNTEAFF	TGTGCCAGCAGCTTAAGACAGGGTTCGAACACTGAAGCTTTCTTT
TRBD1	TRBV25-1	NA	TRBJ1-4	CASSEAGTGSEKLFF	TGTGCCAGCAGTGAAGCCGGGACAGGTTCTGAAAAACTGTTTTTT
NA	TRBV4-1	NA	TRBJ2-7	CASSPPGNEQYF	TGCGCCAGCAGCCCCCCAGGGAACGAGCAGTACTTC
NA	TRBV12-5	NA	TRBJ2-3	CASGPPGDPTDTQYF	TGTGCTAGTGGTCCGCCAGGGGACCCCACAGATACGCAGTATTTT
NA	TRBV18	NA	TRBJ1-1	CASSPGQTGAFF	TGTGCCAGCTCACCTGGACAGACTGGGGCTTTCTTT
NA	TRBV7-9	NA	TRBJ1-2	CASSLQGFGYGYTF	TGTGCCAGCAGCTTACAGGGATTTGGCTATGGCTACACCTTC
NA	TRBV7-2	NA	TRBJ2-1	CASSLSWEEQFF	TGTGCCAGCAGCTTAAGTTGGGAGGAGCAGTTCTTC
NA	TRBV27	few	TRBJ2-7	CASSFTVGTLDYEQYF	TGTGCCAGCAGTTTCACCGTCGGGACACTAGACTACGAGCAGTACTTC
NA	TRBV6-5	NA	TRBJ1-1	CASSYADRGTEAFF	TGTGCCAGCAGTTACGCGGACCGGGGCACTGAAGCTTTCTTT
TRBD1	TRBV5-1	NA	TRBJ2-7	CASSLALTGSSYEQYF	TGCGCCAGCAGCTTGGCCCTGACAGGGAGCTCCTACGAGCAGTACTTC
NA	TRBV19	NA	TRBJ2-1	CASSTSLGAYNEQFF	TGTGCCAGTAGTACTAGTTTAGGGGCTTACAATGAGCAGTTCTTC
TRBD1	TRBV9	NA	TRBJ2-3	CASSSSRQGALDTQYF	TGTGCCAGCAGCTCATCAAGACAGGGGGCGTTAGATACGCAGTATTTT
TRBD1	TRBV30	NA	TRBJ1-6	CAWSVGQGASPLHF	TGTGCCTGGAGTGTAGGCCAGGGGGCGTCACCCCTCCACTTT
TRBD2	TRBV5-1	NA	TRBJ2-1	CASSLQAGGYNEQFF	TGCGCCAGCAGCTTGCAGGCGGGAGGATACAATGAGCAGTTCTTC